This T cell receptor (beta chain) was documented in a study of T cells in Graves' hyperthyroidism and ophthalmopathy. Amplified TCR beta CDR3 regions came from RNA transcripts. In the first-round RT-PCR of the TCR CDR3, the HTBI primer set was used. TCRdb ran MiXCR on the multiplex PCR reads and lists one entry per CDR3 protein. Among hundreds of thousands of distinct CDR3 sequences listed, roughly 40% were seen once. This clonotype was detected a few times. Its antigen is unknown. Compared with germline, one end of the junction differs, possibly owing to a read error. Exclusion criteria comprised uncontrolled infection, other autoimmune disease, pregnancy or lactation. The study's findings and limits: Most thyroid clonotypes expanded above 0.001 were also detected in blood. With a median lead of 6.5 months before onset, the model predicted ophthalmopathy.

This CDR3 has 9 residues. CDR1 and CDR2 (germline): SGHTA, FQGTGA. This sequence was found in a man aged 18 to 30 with Graves' hyperthyroidism. The chain has TRBV7-3 and TRBJ2-7; tentatively, D is TRBD1 or TRBD2 (5 bases each). The sequenced sample was blood. The CDR3, as DNA: TGTGCCAGCAGCCCGGGACCCGTATTC. Protein sequence: CASSPGPVF. Variable domain in full (rest from reference TRBV7-3 and TRBJ2-7): GAGVSQTPSNKVTEKGKYVELRCDPISGHTALYWYRQSLGQGPEFLIYFQGTGAADDSGLPNDRFFAVRPEGSVSTLKIQRTERGDSAVYLCASSPGPVFGPGTRLTVT.